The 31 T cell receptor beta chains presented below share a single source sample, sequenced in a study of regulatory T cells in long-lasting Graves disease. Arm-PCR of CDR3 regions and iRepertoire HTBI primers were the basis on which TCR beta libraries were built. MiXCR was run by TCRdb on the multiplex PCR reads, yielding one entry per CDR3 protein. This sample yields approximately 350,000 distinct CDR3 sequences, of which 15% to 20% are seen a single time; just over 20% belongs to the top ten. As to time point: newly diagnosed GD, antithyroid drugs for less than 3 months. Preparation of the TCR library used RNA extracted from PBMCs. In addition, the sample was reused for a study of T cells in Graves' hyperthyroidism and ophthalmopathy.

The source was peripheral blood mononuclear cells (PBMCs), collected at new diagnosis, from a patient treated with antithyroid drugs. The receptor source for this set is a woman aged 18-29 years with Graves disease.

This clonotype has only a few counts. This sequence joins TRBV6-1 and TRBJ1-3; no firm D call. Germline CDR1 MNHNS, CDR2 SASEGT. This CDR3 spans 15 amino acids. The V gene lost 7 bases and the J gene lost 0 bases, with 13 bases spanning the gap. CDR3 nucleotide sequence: TGTGCCAGCAACCCCGGACGAGTCTCTGGAAACACCATATATTTT. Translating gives CASNPGRVSGNTIYF.

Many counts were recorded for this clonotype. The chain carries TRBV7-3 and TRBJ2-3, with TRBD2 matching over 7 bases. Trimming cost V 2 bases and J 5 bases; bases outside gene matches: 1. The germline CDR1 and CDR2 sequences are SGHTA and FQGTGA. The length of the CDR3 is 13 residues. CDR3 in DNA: TGTGCCAGCAGCTTAGCGGGAGTAGATACGCAGTATTTT. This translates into CASSLAGVDTQYF.

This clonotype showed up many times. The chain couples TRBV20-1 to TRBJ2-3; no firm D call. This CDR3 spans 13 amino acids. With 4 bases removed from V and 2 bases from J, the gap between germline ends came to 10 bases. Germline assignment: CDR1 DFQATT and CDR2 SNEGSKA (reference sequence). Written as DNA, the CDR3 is TGCAGTGCTAAGCCCTCTAACACAGATACGCAGTATTTT. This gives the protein CSAKPSNTDTQYF.

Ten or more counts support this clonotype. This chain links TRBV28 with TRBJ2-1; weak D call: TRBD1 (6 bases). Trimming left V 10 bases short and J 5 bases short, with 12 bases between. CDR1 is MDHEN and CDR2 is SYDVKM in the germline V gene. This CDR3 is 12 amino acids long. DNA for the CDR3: TGTGCCATCTTCGGGACAAACAATGAGCAGTTCTTC. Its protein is CAIFGTNNEQFF.

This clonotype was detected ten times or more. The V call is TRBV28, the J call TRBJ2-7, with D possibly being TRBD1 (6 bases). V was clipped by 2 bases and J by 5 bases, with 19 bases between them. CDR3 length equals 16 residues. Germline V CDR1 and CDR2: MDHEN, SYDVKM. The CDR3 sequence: CASSLGRGKEFDEQYF. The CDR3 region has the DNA TGTGCCAGCAGTTTAGGTAGGGGGAAGGAGTTCGACGAGCAGTACTTC. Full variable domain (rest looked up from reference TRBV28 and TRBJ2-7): DVKVTQSSRYLVKRTGEKVFLECVQDMDHENMFWYRQDPGLGLRLIYFSYDVKMKEKGDIPEGYSVSREKKERFSLILESASTNQTSMYLCASSLGRGKEFDEQYFGPGTRLTVT.

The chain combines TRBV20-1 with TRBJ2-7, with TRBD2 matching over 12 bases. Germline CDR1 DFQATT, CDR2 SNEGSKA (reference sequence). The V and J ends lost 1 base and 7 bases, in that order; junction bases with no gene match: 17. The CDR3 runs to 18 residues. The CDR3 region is CSARGATSGSGVTWEQYF. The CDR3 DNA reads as TGCAGTGCTAGAGGGGCGACTAGCGGGAGTGGGGTGACGTGGGAGCAGTACTTC.

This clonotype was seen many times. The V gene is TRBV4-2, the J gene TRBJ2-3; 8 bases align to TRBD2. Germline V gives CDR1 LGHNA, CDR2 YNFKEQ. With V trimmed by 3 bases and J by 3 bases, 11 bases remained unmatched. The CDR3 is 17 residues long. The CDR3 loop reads CASSQEVSGGRTDTQYF. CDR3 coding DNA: TGTGCCAGCAGCCAGGAAGTGAGCGGGGGAAGGACAGATACGCAGTATTTT.

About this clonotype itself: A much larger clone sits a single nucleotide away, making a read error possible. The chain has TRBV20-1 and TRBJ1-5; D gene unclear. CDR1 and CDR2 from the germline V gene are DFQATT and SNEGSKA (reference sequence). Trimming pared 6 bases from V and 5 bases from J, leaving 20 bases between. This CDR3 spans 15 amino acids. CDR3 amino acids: CSALSRTQRDQPQHF. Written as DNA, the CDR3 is TGCAGTGCGCTTAGCCGGACTCAGAGGGATCAGCCCCAGCATTTT.

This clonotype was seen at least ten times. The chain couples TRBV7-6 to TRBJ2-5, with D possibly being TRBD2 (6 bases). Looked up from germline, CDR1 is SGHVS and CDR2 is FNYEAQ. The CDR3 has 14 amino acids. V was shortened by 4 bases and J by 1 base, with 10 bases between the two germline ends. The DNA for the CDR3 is TGTGCCAGCAGCTCCCACGGGGGCCAAGAGACCCAGTACTTC. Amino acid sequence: CASSSHGGQETQYF. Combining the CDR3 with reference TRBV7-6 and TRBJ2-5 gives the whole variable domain GAGVSQSPRYKVTKRGQDVALRCDPISGHVSLYWYRQALGQGPEFLTYFNYEAQQDKSGLPNDRFSAERPEGSISTLTIQRTEQRDSAMYRCASSSHGGQETQYFGPGTRLLVL.

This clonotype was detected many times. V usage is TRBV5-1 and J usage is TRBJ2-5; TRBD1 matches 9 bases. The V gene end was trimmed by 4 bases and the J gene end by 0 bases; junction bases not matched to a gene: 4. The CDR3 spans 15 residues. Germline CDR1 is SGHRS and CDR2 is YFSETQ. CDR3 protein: CASSTGQGNQETQYF. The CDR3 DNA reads TGCGCCAGCAGCACGGGACAGGGCAACCAAGAGACCCAGTACTTC.

CDR3 nucleotide sequence: TGTGCCATCAGTGATGGGGGGAACAATGAGCAGTTCTTC. The encoded protein is CAISDGGNNEQFF. The chain employs TRBV10-3 and TRBJ2-1; TRBD2 might be the D (6 bases). The germline V gene encodes CDR1 ENHRY and CDR2 SYGVKD. V shed 3 bases and J shed 5 bases, with 8 bases lying between them. There are 13 residues in the CDR3.

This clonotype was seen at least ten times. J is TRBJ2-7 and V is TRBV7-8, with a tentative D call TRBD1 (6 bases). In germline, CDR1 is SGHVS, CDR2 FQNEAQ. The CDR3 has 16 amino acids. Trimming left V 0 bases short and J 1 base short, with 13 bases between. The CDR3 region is CASSLAAGDLSYEQYF. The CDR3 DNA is TGTGCCAGCAGCTTAGCGGCAGGGGACCTTTCCTACGAGCAGTACTTC.

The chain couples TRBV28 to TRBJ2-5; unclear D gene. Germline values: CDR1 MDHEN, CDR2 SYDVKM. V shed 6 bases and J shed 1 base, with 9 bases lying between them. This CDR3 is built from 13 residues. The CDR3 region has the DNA TGTGCCAGCAGCTTAATTTTCCAAGAGACCCAGTACTTC. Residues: CASSLIFQETQYF.

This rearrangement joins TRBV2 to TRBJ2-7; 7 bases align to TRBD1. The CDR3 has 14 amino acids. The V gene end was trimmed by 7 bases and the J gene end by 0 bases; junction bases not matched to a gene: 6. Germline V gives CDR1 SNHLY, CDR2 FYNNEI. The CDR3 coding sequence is TGTGCCAGCAAAAACAGGGGAAGCTCCTACGAGCAGTACTTC. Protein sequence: CASKNRGSSYEQYF.

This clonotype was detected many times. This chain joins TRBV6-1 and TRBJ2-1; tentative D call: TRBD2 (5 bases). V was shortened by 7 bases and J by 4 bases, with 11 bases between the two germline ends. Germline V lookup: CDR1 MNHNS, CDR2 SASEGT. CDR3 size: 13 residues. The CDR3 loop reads CASTRASYNEQFF. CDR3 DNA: TGTGCCAGCACGAGGGCTTCATACAATGAGCAGTTCTTC.

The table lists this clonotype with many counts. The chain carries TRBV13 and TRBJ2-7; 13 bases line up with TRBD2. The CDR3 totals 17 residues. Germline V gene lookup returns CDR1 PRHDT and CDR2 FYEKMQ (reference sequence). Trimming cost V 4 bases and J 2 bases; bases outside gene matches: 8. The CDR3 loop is CASSSQEGLAGPYEQYF. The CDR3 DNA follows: TGTGCCAGCAGCTCCCAAGAGGGACTAGCGGGACCCTACGAGCAGTACTTC. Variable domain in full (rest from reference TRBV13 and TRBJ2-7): AAGVIQSPRHLIKEKRETATLKCYPIPRHDTVYWYQQGPGQDPQFLISFYEKMQSDKGSIPDRFSAQQFSDYHSELNMSSLELGDSALYFCASSSQEGLAGPYEQYFGPGTRLTVT.

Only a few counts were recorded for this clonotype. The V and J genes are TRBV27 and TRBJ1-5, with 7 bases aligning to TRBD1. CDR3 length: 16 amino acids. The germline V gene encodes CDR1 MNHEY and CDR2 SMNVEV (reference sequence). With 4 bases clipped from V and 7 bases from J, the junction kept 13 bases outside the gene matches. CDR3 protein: CASSSLDRVGRQPQHF. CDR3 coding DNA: TGTGCCAGCAGTTCCTTAGACAGGGTCGGCAGGCAGCCCCAGCATTTT.

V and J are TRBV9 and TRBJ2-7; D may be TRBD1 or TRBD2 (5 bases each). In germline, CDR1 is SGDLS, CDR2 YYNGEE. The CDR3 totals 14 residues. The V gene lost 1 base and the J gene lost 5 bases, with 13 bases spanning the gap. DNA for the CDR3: TGTGCCAGCAGCGTATCTCCCCGGGACCACGAGCAGTACTTC. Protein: CASSVSPRDHEQYF. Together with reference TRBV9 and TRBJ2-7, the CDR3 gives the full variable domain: DSGVTQTPKHLITATGQRVTLRCSPRSGDLSVYWYQQSLDQGLQFLIQYYNGEERAKGNILERFSAQQFPDLHSELNLSSLELGDSALYFCASSVSPRDHEQYFGPGTRLTVT.

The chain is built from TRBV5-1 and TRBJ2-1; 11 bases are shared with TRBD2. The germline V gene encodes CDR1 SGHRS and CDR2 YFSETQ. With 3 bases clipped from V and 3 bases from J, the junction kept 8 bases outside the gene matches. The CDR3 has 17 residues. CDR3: CASSSGGTSGFYNEQFF. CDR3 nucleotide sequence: TGCGCCAGCAGCTCGGGGGGGACTAGCGGATTCTACAATGAGCAGTTCTTC.

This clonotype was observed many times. The CDR3 nucleotides read TGCGCCAGCAGCTTCAGCCGGGACAGACCTAACACTGAAGCTTTCTTT. Protein: CASSFSRDRPNTEAFF. J is TRBJ1-1 and V is TRBV5-1; 7 positions match TRBD1. CDR1 is SGHRS, CDR2 YFSETQ, per germline. This CDR3 region has 16 residues. V shed 2 bases, J shed 2 bases, and the junction held 9 bases outside the gene matches.

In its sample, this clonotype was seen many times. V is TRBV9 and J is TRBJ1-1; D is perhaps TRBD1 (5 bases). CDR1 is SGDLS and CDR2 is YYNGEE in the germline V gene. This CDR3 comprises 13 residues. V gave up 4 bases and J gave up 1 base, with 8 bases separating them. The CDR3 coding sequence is TGTGCCAGCAGCCAGGGACCGAACACTGAAGCTTTCTTT. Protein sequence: CASSQGPNTEAFF.

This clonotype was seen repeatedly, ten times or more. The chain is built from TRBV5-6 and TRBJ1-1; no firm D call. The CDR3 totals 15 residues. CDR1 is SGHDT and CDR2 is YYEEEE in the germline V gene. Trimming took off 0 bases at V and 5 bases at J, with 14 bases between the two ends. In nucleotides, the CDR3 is TGTGCCAGCAGCTTGGAGGGATTGGCCGGAACTGAAGCTTTCTTT. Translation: CASSLEGLAGTEAFF.

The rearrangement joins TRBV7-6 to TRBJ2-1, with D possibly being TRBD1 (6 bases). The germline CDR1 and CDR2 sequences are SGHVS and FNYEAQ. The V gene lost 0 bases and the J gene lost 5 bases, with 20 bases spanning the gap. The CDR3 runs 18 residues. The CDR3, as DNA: TGTGCCAGCAGCTTAGCGGAAGGACAGACCTTTAGCCACAATGAGCAGTTCTTC. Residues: CASSLAEGQTFSHNEQFF.

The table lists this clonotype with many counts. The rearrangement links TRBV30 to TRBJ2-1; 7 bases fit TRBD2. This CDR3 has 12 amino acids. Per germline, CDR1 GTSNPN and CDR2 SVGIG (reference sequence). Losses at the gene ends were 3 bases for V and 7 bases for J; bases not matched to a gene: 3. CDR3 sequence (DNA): TGTGCCTGGAGCCGGGGGGAGAATGAGCAGTTCTTC. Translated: CAWSRGENEQFF.

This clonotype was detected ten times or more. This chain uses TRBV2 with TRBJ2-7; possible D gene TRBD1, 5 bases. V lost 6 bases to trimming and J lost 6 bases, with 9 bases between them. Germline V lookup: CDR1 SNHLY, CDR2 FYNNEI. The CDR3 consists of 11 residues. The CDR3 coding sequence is TGTGCCAGCAGCAGGGTCCGCGAGCAGTACTTC. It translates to CASSRVREQYF.

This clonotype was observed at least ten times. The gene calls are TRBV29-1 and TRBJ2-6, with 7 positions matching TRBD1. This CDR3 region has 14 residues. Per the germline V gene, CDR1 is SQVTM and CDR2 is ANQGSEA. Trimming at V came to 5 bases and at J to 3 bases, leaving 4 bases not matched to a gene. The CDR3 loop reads CSVYTGDGANVLTF. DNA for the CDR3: TGCAGCGTTTACACAGGGGATGGGGCCAACGTCCTGACTTTC.

CDR3 DNA sequence: TGTGCCAGCAGTTACCCAGGGTACACTGAAGCTTTCTTT. It is translated as CASSYPGYTEAFF. The chain joins TRBV6-5 to TRBJ1-1; maybe TRBD1 (5 bases). The CDR3 length is 13 residues. Germline V gives CDR1 MNHEY, CDR2 SVGAGI. The germline V and J ends were trimmed by 2 bases and 3 bases, with 7 bases remaining between them.

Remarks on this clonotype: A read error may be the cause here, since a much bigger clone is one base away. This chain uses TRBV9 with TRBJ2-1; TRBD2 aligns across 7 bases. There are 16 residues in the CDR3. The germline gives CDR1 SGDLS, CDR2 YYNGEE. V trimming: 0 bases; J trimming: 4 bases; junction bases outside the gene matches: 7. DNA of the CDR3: TGTGCCAGCAGCGTAGGATTGAGCGGGGAGTACAATGAGCAGTTCTTC. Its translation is CASSVGLSGEYNEQFF.

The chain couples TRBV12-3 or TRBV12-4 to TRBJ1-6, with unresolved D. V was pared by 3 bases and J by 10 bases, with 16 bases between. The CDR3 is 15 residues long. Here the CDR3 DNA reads TGTGCCAGCAGTTTGAAACGGTCCTTTCGGTCACCCCTCCACTTT. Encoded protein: CASSLKRSFRSPLHF.

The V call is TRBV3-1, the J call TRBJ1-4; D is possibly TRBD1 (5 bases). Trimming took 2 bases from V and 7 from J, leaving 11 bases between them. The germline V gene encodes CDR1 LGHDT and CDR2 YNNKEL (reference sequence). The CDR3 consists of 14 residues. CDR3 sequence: CASSQRGSSEKLFF. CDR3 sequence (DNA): TGTGCCAGCAGCCAACGGGGGAGTAGTGAAAAACTGTTTTTT.

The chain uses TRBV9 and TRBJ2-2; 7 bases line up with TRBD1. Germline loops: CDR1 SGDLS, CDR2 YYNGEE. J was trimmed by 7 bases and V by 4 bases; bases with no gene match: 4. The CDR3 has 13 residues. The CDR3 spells CASSRQGFGELFF. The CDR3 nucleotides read TGTGCCAGCAGCCGACAGGGATTCGGGGAGCTGTTTTTT.